The 5 T cell receptor beta chains reported below all come from one sample, sequenced in a study of radiation and T cells in renal cell carcinoma. Time point described: blood 4 weeks post-SBRT, at nephrectomy. The treatment here: 15 Gy SBRT to primary tumor, nephrectomy 4 weeks later. Sequencing was performed with immunoSEQ multiplex PCR; in TCRdb, only in-frame clones are kept and a portion is missing. This sample yields approximately 150,000 clones, of which approximately 86% are seen a single time; 15% to 20% belongs to the top ten. This sample comprised blood, obtained from a patient whose treatment included radiotherapy and nephrectomy. The origin of the receptors is a woman in her fifties or sixties with renal cell carcinoma.

CDR3 nucleotide sequence: TGTGCCAGCAGCCAGTACGGGAGCGGGAGCGGGCATGAGCAGTTCTTC. Residues: CASSQYGSGSGHEQFF. The chain is built from TRBV14 and TRBJ2-1; 8 bases map to TRBD2. The ends lost 3 bases at V and 8 bases at J; junction bases unmatched: 12. The CDR3 runs 16 residues. Per the germline V gene, CDR1 is SGHDN and CDR2 is FVKESK.

This clone was recorded only once. The V call is TRBV7-2, the J call TRBJ2-3, with 8 bases identical to TRBD2. The J segment lost 1 base and the V segment lost 3 bases, leaving 6 bases of the junction unmatched. The CDR3 runs 16 residues. The germline V gene has CDR1 SGHTA and CDR2 FQGNSA. The CDR3 DNA reads as TGTGCCAGCAGCTTCACGACTAGCGCCCGCACAGATACGCAGTATTTT. Its protein product is CASSFTTSARTDTQYF.

This chain connects TRBV7-2 to TRBJ1-3; no reliable D call. The CDR3 loop spans 14 amino acids. Germline V gives CDR1 SGHTA, CDR2 FQGNSA. V was pared by 1 base and J by 0 bases, with 4 bases between. The CDR3 DNA sequence: TGTGCCAGCAGCTTAGACGTCTCTGGAAACACCATATATTTT. Its protein is CASSLDVSGNTIYF.

This sequence joins TRBV5-5 and TRBJ2-7, with 8 bases matching TRBD1. CDR3 length equals 15 residues. Trimming cost V 3 bases and J 3 bases; bases outside gene matches: 8. CDR1 and CDR2 from the germline V gene are SGHKS and YYEKEE (reference sequence). The CDR3: CASSSRTGNSYEQYF. In nucleotides, the CDR3 is TGTGCCAGCAGCTCCCGGACAGGGAATAGCTACGAGCAGTACTTC.

Notes on this clone: A single base separates this from a much larger clone, so it may be a read error. The chain uses TRBV27 and TRBJ1-2, with D hard to call. This CDR3 has 13 residues. CDR1 is MNHEY, CDR2 SMNVEV, per germline (reference sequence). Trimming cost V 5 bases and J 4 bases, with 11 bases left between them. The CDR3 sequence: CASSLGKAYGYTF. The CDR3 nucleotides are TGTGCCAGCAGTCTCGGGAAAGCCTATGGCTACACCTTC.